This T cell receptor (beta chain) was identified during a study of cytomegalovirus exposure and HLA in healthy donors. The study's findings and limits: Indistinguishable V segments, including TRBV6-2 and TRBV6-3, were excluded. There were three CMV-associated chains whose specificity for CMV antigens was confirmed in vitro. When a later analysis compared HLA-associated TCR beta chains with equally common others, the HLA-associated chains turned out to be more clonally expanded and to have lower generation probabilities.

PCR employed 60 Vbeta and 13 Jbeta primers. The assay was immunoSEQ multiplex PCR, and TCRdb's table has in-frame clones only and misses some. The table has over 150,000 clones, about 80% seen once. Turning to this clone: Its antigen is unidentified.

Germline V lookup: CDR1 SGHTA, CDR2 FQGNSA. This CDR3 is built from 15 residues. After removal of 5 bases from V and 9 bases from J, the junction contained 6 bases not matched to a gene. This TCR was recovered from a man younger than 40 in good health and CMV-seronegative. The material sequenced was PBMCs. The chain joins TRBV7-2 to TRBJ1-6, with 11 positions matching TRBD1. CDR3 sequence (DNA): TGTGCCAGCAGCCCTGGACAGGGGGCGTTTTCACCCCTCCACTTT. Encoded protein: CASSPGQGAFSPLHF.